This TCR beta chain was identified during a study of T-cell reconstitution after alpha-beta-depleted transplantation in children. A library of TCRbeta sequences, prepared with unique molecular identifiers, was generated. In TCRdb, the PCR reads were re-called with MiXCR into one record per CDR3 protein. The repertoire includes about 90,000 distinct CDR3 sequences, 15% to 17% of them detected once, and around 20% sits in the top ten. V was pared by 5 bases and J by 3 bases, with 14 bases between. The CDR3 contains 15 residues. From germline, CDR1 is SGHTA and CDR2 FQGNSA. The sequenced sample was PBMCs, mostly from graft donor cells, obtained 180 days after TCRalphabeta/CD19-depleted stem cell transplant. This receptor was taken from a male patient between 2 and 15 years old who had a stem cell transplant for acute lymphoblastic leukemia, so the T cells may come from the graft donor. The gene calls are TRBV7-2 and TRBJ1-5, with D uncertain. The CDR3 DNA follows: TGTGCCAGCAGCCCCGCGGATGGCGTCAATCAGCCCCAGCATTTT. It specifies CASSPADGVNQPQHF.